Presented here are 7 T cell receptor beta chains from one specimen sequenced in a study of diagnostic markers for celiac disease. TCRdb reworked the reads into one entry per CDR3 protein, no DNA. This specimen shows fewer than 2,000 distinct CDR3 sequences; the ten leading clones hold over 9.5%. Sequencing was performed on either unsorted cells or a sorted T cell fraction (not recorded which). The source is a human donor.

The chain has TRBV20-1 and TRBJ1-1; checking the TCRdb D call of TRBD1 is not possible without DNA. The CDR3 runs 14 residues. Germline loops: CDR1 DFQATT, CDR2 SNEGSKA (reference sequence). Here the CDR3 reads CSATFGTSGTEAFF.

This clonotype shows up as medium-sized (0.01 to 0.1%) by frequency. The rearrangement uses TRBV5-6 and TRBJ1-1. Germline V gene data show CDR1 as SGHDT and CDR2 as YYEEEE. The CDR3 runs 11 residues. This chain's CDR3 is CASSWGTEAFF.

V gene TRBV5-5 combines with J gene TRBJ2-5; the D call from TCRdb, TRBD2, cannot be confirmed without DNA. The CDR3 totals 17 residues. Germline-derived CDR1 and CDR2 are SGHKS and YYEKEE (reference sequence). The CDR3: CASSLREGPAPQETQYF.

The chain couples TRBV5-1 to TRBJ1-2; TCRdb's D call, TRBD1, is unchecked because there is no DNA. The length of the CDR3 is 17 residues. Germline V CDR1 and CDR2: SGHRS, YFSETQ. The chain's CDR3 is CASSWGPQGVANYGYTF.

This clonotype is medium-sized by frequency. The V call is TRBV27, the J call TRBJ1-6. CDR3 length: 14 amino acids. Germline loops: CDR1 MNHEY, CDR2 SMNVEV (reference sequence). CDR3 protein: CASGSRGYNSPLHF.

Measured by frequency, this clonotype is medium-sized. The chain joins TRBV20-1 to TRBJ1-4; as DNA is missing, the TRBD1 call by TCRdb cannot be tested. Looked up from germline, CDR1 is DFQATT and CDR2 is SNEGSKA (reference sequence). The CDR3 spans 13 residues. The CDR3 loop reads CSASPTGGEKLFF.

The CDR3 loop is CAWTGGGVRTGELFF. This chain connects TRBV30 to TRBJ2-2; lacking DNA, the TRBD1 call made by TCRdb goes unchecked. Per the germline V gene, CDR1 is GTSNPN and CDR2 is SVGIG (reference sequence). There are 15 residues in the CDR3.